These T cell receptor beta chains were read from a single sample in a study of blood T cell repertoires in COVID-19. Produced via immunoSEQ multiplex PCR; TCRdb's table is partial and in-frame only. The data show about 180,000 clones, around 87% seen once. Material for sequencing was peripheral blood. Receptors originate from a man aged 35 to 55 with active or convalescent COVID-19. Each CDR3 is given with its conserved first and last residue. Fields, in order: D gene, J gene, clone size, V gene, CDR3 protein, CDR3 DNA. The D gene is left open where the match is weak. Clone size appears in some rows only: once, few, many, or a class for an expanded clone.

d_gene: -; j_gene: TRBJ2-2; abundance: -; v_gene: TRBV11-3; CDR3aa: CASSLPGEYTGELFF; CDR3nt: TGTGCCAGCAGCCTGCCGGGGGAGTACACCGGGGAGCTGTTTTTT
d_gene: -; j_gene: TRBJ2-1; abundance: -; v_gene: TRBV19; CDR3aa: CASTPTDSSNEQFF; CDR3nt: TGTGCCAGTACCCCGACGGACAGCTCTAATGAGCAGTTCTTC
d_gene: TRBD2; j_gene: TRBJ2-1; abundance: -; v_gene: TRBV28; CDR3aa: CASSLPLAGGRDEQFF; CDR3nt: TGTGCCAGCAGTTTACCTCTAGCGGGGGGAAGGGATGAGCAGTTCTTC
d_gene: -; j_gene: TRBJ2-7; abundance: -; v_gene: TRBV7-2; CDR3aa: CASSPRSSYEQYF; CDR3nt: TGTGCCAGCAGCCCTCGGTCCTCCTACGAGCAGTACTTC
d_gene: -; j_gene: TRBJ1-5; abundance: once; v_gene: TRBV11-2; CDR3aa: CASSLDKENQPQHF; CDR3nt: TGTGCCAGCAGCCTTGACAAGGAAAATCAGCCCCAGCATTTT
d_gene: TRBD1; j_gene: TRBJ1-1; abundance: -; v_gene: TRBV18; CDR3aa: CASSPRDAGGNTEAFF; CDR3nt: TGTGCCAGCTCACCAAGAGACGCAGGGGGAAACACTGAAGCTTTCTTT
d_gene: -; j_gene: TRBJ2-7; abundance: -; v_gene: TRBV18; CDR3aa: CASSPPGRGEQYF; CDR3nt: TGTGCCAGCTCACCACCGGGGCGGGGCGAGCAGTACTTC
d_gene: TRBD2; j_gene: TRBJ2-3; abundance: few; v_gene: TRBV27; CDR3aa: CASSLPGLAGDTQYF; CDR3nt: TGTGCCAGCAGCCTACCGGGACTAGCGGGAGATACGCAGTATTTT
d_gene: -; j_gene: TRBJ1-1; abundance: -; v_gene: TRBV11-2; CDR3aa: CASSWDNLNTEAFF; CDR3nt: TGTGCCAGCAGCTGGGACAATTTAAACACTGAAGCTTTCTTT
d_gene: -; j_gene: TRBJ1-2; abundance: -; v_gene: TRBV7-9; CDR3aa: CASSPQGAGYTF; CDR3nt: TGTGCCAGCAGTCCCCAAGGGGCTGGCTACACCTTC
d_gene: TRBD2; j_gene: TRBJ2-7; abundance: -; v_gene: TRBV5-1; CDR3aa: CASSLGTSGHYEQYF; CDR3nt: TGCGCCAGCAGCCTCGGGACTAGCGGGCACTACGAGCAGTACTTC
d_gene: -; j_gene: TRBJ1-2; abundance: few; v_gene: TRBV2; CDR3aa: CASSPQTRGLYGYTF; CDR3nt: TGTGCCAGCAGTCCCCAAACCCGAGGGCTTTATGGCTACACCTTC
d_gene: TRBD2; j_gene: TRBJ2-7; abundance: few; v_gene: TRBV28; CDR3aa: CRVAGDSYEQYF; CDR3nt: TGTAGGGTAGCGGGGGACTCCTACGAGCAGTACTTC
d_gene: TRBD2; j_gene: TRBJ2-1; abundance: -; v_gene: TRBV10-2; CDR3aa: CASSETSGINEQFF; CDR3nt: TGCGCCAGCAGTGAGACTAGCGGGATCAATGAGCAGTTCTTC
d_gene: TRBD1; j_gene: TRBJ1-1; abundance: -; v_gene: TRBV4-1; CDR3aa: CASSPGQGAGNTEAFF; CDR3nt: TGCGCCAGCAGCCCGGGACAGGGGGCCGGGAACACTGAAGCTTTCTTT
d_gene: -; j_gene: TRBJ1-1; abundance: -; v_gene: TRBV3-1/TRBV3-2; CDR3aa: CASSQGGPNTEAFF; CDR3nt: TGTGCCAGCAGCCAGGGGGGACCAAACACTGAAGCTTTCTTT
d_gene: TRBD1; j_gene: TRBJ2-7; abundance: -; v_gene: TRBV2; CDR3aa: CASSPVTGVVYEQYF; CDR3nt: TGTGCCAGCAGCCCCGTGACAGGGGTGGTCTACGAGCAGTACTTC
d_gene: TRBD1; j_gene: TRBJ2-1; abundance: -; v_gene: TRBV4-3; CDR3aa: CASSQVGTGTNNEQFF; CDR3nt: TGCGCCAGCAGCCAAGTCGGGACAGGGACCAACAATGAGCAGTTCTTC
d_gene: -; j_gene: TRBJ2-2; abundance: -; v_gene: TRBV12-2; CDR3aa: CASRLVVAGKNTGELFF; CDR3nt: TGTGCAAGTCGCTTAGTAGTGGCGGGGAAAAACACCGGGGAGCTGTTTTTT
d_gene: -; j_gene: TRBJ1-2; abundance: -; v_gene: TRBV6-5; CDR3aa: CASSRGGYGYTF; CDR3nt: TGTGCCAGCAGTAGGGGAGGGTATGGCTACACCTTC
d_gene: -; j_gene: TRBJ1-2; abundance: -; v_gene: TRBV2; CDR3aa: CASSGMTALYGYTF; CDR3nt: TGTGCCAGCAGTGGGATGACAGCCCTCTATGGCTACACCTTC
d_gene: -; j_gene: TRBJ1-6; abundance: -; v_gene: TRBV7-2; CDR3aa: CASSQQTARGRGSPLHF; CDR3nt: TGTGCCAGCAGCCAGCAAACGGCCAGGGGACGGGGCTCACCCCTCCACTTT
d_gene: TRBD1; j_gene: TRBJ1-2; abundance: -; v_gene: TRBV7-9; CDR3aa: CASSFLDRGNYGYTF; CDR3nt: TGTGCCAGCAGCTTTCTTGACAGGGGTAACTATGGCTACACCTTC
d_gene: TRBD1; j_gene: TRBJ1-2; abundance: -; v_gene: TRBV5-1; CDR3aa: CASSSVGTGYGYTF; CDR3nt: TGCGCCAGCAGCTCGGTCGGGACAGGGTATGGCTACACCTTC
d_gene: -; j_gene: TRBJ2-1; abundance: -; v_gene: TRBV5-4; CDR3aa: CASSLDQYYNEQFF; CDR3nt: TGTGCCAGCAGCTTGGACCAGTACTACAATGAGCAGTTCTTC
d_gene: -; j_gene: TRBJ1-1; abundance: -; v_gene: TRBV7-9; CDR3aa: CASTPLSGEAFF; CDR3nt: TGTGCCAGCACCCCCCTGAGCGGGGAAGCTTTCTTT
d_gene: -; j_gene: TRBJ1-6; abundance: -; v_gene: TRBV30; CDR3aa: CAWSPKTTMGGNSPLHF; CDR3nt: TGTGCCTGGAGTCCGAAGACCACCATGGGGGGTAATTCACCCCTCCACTTT
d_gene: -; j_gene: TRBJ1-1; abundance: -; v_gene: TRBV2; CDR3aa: CASSGAQGGFGAFF; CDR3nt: TGTGCCAGCAGTGGGGCACAGGGCGGCTTCGGAGCTTTCTTT
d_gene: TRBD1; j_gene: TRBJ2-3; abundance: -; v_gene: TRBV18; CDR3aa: CASSLPDRDGPDTQYF; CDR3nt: TGTGCCAGCTCACTTCCAGACAGGGATGGGCCAGATACGCAGTATTTT
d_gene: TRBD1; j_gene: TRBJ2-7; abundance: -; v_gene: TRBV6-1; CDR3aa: CASSEWTGDPNYEQYF; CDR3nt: TGTGCCAGCAGTGAATGGACAGGCGATCCTAACTACGAGCAGTACTTC
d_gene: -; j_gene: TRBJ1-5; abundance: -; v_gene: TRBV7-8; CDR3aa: CASSVTGIQPQHF; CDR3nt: TGTGCCAGCAGCGTCACAGGGATTCAGCCCCAGCATTTT
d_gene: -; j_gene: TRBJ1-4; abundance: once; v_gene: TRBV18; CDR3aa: CASSSGATNEKLFF; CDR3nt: TGTGCCAGCTCGTCAGGGGCAACTAATGAAAAACTGTTTTTT
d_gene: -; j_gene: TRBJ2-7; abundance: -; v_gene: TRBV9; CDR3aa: CASSPQDIQTYEQYF; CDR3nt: TGTGCCAGCAGCCCACAGGACATTCAAACCTACGAGCAGTACTTC
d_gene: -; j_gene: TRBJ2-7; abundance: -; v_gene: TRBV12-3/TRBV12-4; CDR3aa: CASTLGGGGEQYF; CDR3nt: TGTGCCAGCACCCTAGGGGGGGGCGGCGAGCAGTACTTC
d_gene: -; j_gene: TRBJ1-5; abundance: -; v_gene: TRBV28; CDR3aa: CASSLGGQGNQPQHF; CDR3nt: TGTGCCAGCAGTTTAGGAGGGCAGGGCAATCAGCCCCAGCATTTT
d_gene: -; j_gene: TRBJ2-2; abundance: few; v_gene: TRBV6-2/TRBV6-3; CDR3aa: CASSYPGLGAGELFF; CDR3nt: TGTGCCAGCAGTTACCCGGGACTCGGCGCCGGGGAGCTGTTTTTT
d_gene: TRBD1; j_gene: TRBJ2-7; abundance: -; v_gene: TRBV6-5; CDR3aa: CASSAGTGYEQYF; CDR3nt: TGTGCCAGCAGCGCCGGGACAGGCTACGAGCAGTACTTC
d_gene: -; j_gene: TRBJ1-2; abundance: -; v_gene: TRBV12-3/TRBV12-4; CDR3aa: CASSNRAGEGYTF; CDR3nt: TGTGCCAGCAGTAACAGGGCCGGAGAAGGCTACACCTTC
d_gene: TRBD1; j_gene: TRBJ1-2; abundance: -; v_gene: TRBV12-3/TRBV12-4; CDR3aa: CAGRRQGEGYTF; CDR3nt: TGTGCCGGACGGAGACAGGGGGAAGGCTACACCTTC
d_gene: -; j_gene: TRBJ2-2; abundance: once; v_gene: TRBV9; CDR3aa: CASSPRQAATGELFF; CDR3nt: TGTGCCAGCAGCCCCAGACAGGCAGCCACCGGGGAGCTGTTTTTT